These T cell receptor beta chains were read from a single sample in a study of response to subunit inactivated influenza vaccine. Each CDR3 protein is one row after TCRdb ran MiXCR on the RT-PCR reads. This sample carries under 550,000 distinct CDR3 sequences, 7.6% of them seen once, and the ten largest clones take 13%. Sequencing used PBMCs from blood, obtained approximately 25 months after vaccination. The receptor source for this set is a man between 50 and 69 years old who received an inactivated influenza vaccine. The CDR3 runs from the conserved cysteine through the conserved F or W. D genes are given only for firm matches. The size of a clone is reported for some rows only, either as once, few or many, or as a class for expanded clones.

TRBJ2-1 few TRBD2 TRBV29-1 CSVEGGLAGGDHNEQFF TGCAGCGTTGAAGGAGGTCTAGCGGGAGGAGATCACAATGAGCAGTTCTTC
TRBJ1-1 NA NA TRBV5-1 CASSLVLARGMNTEAFF TGCGCCAGCAGCTTGGTTTTAGCCAGGGGTATGAACACTGAAGCTTTCTTT
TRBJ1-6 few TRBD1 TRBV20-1 CSASGQGNSPLHF TGCAGTGCTAGTGGACAGGGCAACTCACCCCTCCACTTT
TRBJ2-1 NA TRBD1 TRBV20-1 CSARLGGPYNEQFF TGCAGTGCTAGGTTAGGGGGCCCCTACAATGAGCAGTTCTTC
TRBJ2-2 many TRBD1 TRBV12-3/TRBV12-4 CASTPDRATGELFF TGTGCCAGCACCCCGGACAGGGCCACCGGGGAGCTGTTTTTT
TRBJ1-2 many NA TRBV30 CAWSPGGALSYTF TGTGCCTGGAGTCCGGGGGGGGCACTAAGCTACACCTTC
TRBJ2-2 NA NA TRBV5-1 CASSSGSTGELFF TGCGCCAGCAGCTCCGGATCCACCGGGGAGCTGTTTTTT
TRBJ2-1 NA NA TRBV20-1 CSASGSAYGYNEQFF TGCAGTGCTAGTGGTTCGGCGTACGGGTACAATGAGCAGTTCTTC
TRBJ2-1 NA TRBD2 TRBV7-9 CASSFRTSGTSYNEQFF TGTGCCAGCAGCTTCAGGACTAGCGGTACCTCCTACAATGAGCAGTTCTTC
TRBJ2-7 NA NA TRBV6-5 CASSYSRYLAVYEQYF TGTGCCAGCAGTTACTCGAGATACTTAGCGGTCTACGAGCAGTACTTC
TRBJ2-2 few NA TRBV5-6 CASSLQLTGELFF TGTGCCAGCAGCTTACAGCTCACCGGGGAGCTGTTTTTT
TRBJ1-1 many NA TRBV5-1 CASSFSPEDTEAFF TGCGCCAGCAGCTTTTCCCCCGAAGACACTGAAGCTTTCTTT
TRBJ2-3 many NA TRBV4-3 CASSQGFGAQYF TGCGCCAGCAGCCAAGGTTTCGGAGCGCAGTATTTT
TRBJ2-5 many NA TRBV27 CASSRTGEEETQYF TGTGCCAGCAGTAGAACGGGGGAGGAAGAGACCCAGTACTTC
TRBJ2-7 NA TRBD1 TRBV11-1 CASSKGQVWEQYF TGTGCCAGCAGCAAAGGACAGGTGTGGGAGCAGTACTTC
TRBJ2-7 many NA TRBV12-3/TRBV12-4 CASSPQVSYEQYF TGTGCCAGCAGCCCACAGGTCTCCTACGAGCAGTACTTC
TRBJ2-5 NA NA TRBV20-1 CSARQEFQETQYF TGCAGTGCTAGACAGGAGTTCCAAGAGACCCAGTACTTC
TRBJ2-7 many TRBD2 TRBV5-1 CASSFDLAVNEQYF TGCGCCAGCAGCTTCGACCTAGCGGTAAACGAGCAGTACTTC
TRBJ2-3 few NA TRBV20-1 CNPFRASVDTQYF TGCAACCCGTTCCGGGCTAGCGTAGATACGCAGTATTTT
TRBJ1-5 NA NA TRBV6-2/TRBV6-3 CASRDLSNQPQHF TGTGCCAGCAGGGATCTTAGCAATCAGCCCCAGCATTTT
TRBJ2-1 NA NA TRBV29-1 CSVGINEQFF TGCAGCGTTGGGATAAATGAGCAGTTCTTC
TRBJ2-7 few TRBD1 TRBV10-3 CAISDSWDRGGEQYF TGTGCCATCAGTGACTCTTGGGACAGGGGTGGTGAGCAGTACTTC
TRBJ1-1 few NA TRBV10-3 CAISENVGMRAFF TGTGCCATCAGTGAGAACGTGGGGATGCGAGCTTTCTTT
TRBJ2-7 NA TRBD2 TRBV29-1 CSVRFLAGAVGQYF TGCAGCGTTCGGTTTCTAGCGGGAGCGGTGGGGCAGTACTTC
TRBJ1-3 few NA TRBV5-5 CASSLEVGSGNTIYF TGTGCCAGCAGCTTGGAAGTCGGATCTGGAAACACCATATATTTT
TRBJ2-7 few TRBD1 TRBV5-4 CASSKTGGSPYEQYF TGTGCCAGCAGCAAGACAGGGGGAAGCCCATACGAGCAGTACTTC
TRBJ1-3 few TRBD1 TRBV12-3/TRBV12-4 CASSPMGTGQNTIYF TGTGCCAGCAGTCCAATGGGGACAGGGCAAAACACCATATATTTT
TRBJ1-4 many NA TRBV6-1 CASSPGPRTTNEKLFF TGTGCCAGCAGCCCCGGGCCCAGGACAACTAATGAAAAACTGTTTTTT
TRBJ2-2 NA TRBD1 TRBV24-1 CATSDLWQGDTGELFF TGTGCCACCAGTGATTTGTGGCAGGGGGACACCGGGGAGCTGTTTTTT
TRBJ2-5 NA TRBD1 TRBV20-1 CSQTGEYF TGCAGTCAGACAGGGGAGTACTTC
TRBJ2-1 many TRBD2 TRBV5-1 CASSLYGGSSYNEQFF TGCGCCAGCAGCTTGTATGGCGGGAGCTCCTACAATGAGCAGTTCTTC
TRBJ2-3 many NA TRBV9 CASSAYPDRSTDTQYF TGTGCCAGCAGCGCCTACCCAGACCGGAGCACAGATACGCAGTATTTT
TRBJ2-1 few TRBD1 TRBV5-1 CASRTWGQGDNEQFF TGCGCCAGCAGGACATGGGGACAGGGAGACAATGAGCAGTTCTTC
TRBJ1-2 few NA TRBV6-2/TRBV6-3 CASLLGSASYGYTF TGTGCCAGCCTTTTGGGCTCGGCGTCCTATGGCTACACCTTC
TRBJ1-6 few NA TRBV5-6 CASSLKGHFLFLHF TGTGCCAGCAGCTTAAAGGGACATTTTTTGTTCCTCCACTTT
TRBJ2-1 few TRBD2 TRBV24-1 CATSGFGGRSSYNEQFF TGTGCCACCAGTGGGTTTGGCGGGAGGAGCTCCTACAATGAGCAGTTCTTC
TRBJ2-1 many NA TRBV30 CAWSVGGEQFF TGTGCCTGGAGTGTCGGGGGTGAGCAGTTCTTC
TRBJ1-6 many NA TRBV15 CATSRENSPLHF TGTGCCACCAGCAGAGAAAATTCACCCCTCCACTTT
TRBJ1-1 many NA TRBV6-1 CASSPVPTGITEAFF TGTGCCAGCAGTCCTGTCCCAACGGGTATCACTGAAGCTTTCTTT
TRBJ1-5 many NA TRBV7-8 CASTRAAERLYSNQPQHF TGTGCCAGCACCCGCGCGGCAGAAAGGCTTTATAGCAATCAGCCCCAGCATTTT
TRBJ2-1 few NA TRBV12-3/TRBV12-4 CASSLQGLGRNEQFF TGTGCCAGCAGTTTACAGGGGCTGGGTAGGAATGAGCAGTTCTTC
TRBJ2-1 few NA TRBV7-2 CASRGAQSSYNEQFF TGTGCCAGCAGGGGGGCGCAGAGCTCCTACAATGAGCAGTTCTTC
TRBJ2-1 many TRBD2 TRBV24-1 CATSETSGRFRNEQFF TGTGCCACCAGTGAGACTAGCGGGAGGTTCCGCAATGAGCAGTTCTTC
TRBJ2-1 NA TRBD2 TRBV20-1 CSATSGKAGNEQFF TGCAGTGCTACTAGCGGGAAGGCGGGGAATGAGCAGTTCTTC
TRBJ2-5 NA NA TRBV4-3 CASSQYLYQETQYF TGCGCCAGCAGCCAATATTTGTACCAAGAGACCCAGTACTTC
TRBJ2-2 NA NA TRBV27 CASSLNRENTGELFF TGTGCCAGCAGCCTCAACAGAGAGAACACCGGGGAGCTGTTTTTT
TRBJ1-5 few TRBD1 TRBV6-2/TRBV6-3 CASSSGQGWNQPQHF TGTGCCAGCAGCTCAGGACAGGGGTGGAATCAGCCCCAGCATTTT
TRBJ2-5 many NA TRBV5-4 CASSFPQGGETQYF TGTGCCAGCAGCTTCCCACAGGGGGGGGAGACCCAGTACTTC
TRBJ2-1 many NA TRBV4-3 CASSHLTGREQFF TGCGCCAGCAGCCATCTAACAGGGCGCGAGCAGTTCTTC
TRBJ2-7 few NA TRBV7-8 CASSPRHLYEQYF TGTGCCAGCAGCCCCCGACATCTCTACGAGCAGTACTTC
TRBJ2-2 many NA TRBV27 CASLRNKNTGELFF TGTGCCAGCTTGAGGAATAAGAACACCGGGGAGCTGTTTTTT
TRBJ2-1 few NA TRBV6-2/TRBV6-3 CASSSMDNEQFF TGTGCCAGCAGTTCTATGGACAATGAGCAGTTCTTC
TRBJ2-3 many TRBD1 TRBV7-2 CASSNSGGTQYF TGTGCCAGCAGCAATTCAGGGGGCACGCAGTATTTT
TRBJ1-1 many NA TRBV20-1 CSARDVGYTEAFF TGCAGTGCTAGAGATGTGGGGTACACTGAAGCTTTCTTT